The rows below give T cell receptor beta chains drawn from one sample of a study of Ad26.COV2.S vaccination and SARS-CoV-2 variants. Sequenced by immunoSEQ multiplex PCR; TCRdb stores in-frame clones only, minus some. The sample lists fewer than 500,000 clones, 90% occurring once. The sequencing used peripheral blood, collected in a trial of Ad26.COV2.S vaccine versus placebo. These receptors all stem from a person aged 18 to 59 who received the Ad26.COV2.S COVID-19 vaccine or a placebo. CDR3s include the opening cysteine and the closing phenylalanine or tryptophan. D genes are given only for firm matches. Only some rows state a clone size, as once, few, many or a class for expanded clones.

. . 13 TRBJ2-7 TRBV5-4 TGTGCCAGCAGCGGGGGGTACTCCTACGAGCAGTACTTC CASSGGYSYEQYF
. . 14 TRBJ1-6 TRBV7-8 TGTGCCAGCAGCTTAGCCGGGGAGACATCACCCCTCCACTTT CASSLAGETSPLHF
. . 13 TRBJ1-1 TRBV12-3/TRBV12-4 TGTGCCAGCAGTAGTGACGTAGACACTGAAGCTTTCTTT CASSSDVDTEAFF
. . 15 TRBJ1-5 TRBV7-2 TGTGCCAGCAGCTTAGAGAACGATAGCAATCAGCCCCAGCATTTT CASSLENDSNQPQHF
. . 15 TRBJ2-6 TRBV19 TGTGCCAGTAGTATCCAAGGGGCTGGGGCCAACGTCCTGACTTTC CASSIQGAGANVLTF
. TRBD1 19 TRBJ1-1 TRBV27 TGTGCCAGCAGCCTTACGCTGAGATCGACAGGGAGAAGGGGCACTGAAGCTTTCTTT CASSLTLRSTGRRGTEAFF
. TRBD1 16 TRBJ1-5 TRBV6-2/TRBV6-3 TGTGCCAGCAGTTACTCCGGACAGGGAAGGCATCAGCCCCAGCATTTT CASSYSGQGRHQPQHF
. . 15 TRBJ2-2 TRBV9 TGTGCCAGCAGAAGAGACAGCTCGAACACCGGGGAGCTGTTTTTT CASRRDSSNTGELFF
. TRBD1 14 TRBJ1-3 TRBV9 TGTGCCAGCAGCGCGGGACAGGGGGGAAACACCATATATTTT CASSAGQGGNTIYF
. TRBD2 18 TRBJ2-1 TRBV25-1 TGTGCCAGCAGCGAAGAGGCCGGACTAGCGCGACTCGGGGGTGAGCAGTTCTTC CASSEEAGLARLGGEQFF
. . 16 TRBJ1-3 TRBV5-6 TGTGCCAGCAGCTTGGATCGCAGGGCTGCTGGAAACACCATATATTTT CASSLDRRAAGNTIYF
. TRBD2 16 TRBJ2-7 TRBV9 TGTGCCAGCAGCGATTCGGGACTAGCGGGAGCCTACGAGCAGTACTTC CASSDSGLAGAYEQYF
. TRBD1 14 TRBJ1-1 TRBV28 TGTGCCAGCAGTTCTGGGACAGTCAACACTGAAGCTTTCTTT CASSSGTVNTEAFF
. . 11 TRBJ2-7 TRBV3-1/TRBV3-2 TGTGCCAGCAGTCAGAACTACGAGCAGTACTTC CASSQNYEQYF
. . 15 TRBJ2-7 TRBV9 TGTGCCAGCAGCGTAGGTTACGCAGGGTCCTACGAGCAGTACTTC CASSVGYAGSYEQYF
. . 13 TRBJ1-2 TRBV12-5 TGTGCTAGTGGTCCCCCCAATGGGAATGGCTACACCTTC CASGPPNGNGYTF
. . 12 TRBJ2-7 TRBV27 TGTGCCAGCAGCAGGTTAGGTGGCGAGCAGTACTTC CASSRLGGEQYF
. TRBD1 14 TRBJ1-2 TRBV6-5 TGTGCCAGCAGTTGGGACAGGGGGGACTATGGCTACACCTTC CASSWDRGDYGYTF
. . 17 TRBJ1-5 TRBV7-8 TGTGCCAGCAGCTTAGGTCAGGGTTCAGTAAAGAATCAGCCCCAGCATTTT CASSLGQGSVKNQPQHF
. . 17 TRBJ2-1 TRBV7-3 TGTGCCAGCAGCTTACGACCGGGGTACACCGACTACAATGAGCAGTTCTTC CASSLRPGYTDYNEQFF
once . 14 TRBJ1-5 TRBV28 TGTGCCAGCAGTTTAGGAGGGTATGATCAGCCCCAGCATTTT CASSLGGYDQPQHF
. . 15 TRBJ1-2 TRBV5-6 TGTGCCAGCAGCCCCGGACAACCTGGAAACTATGGCTACACCTTC CASSPGQPGNYGYTF
once . 13 TRBJ2-7 TRBV28 TGTGCCAGCAGTTTGGGGCGAACCTACGAGCAGTACTTC CASSLGRTYEQYF
. . 14 TRBJ2-5 TRBV20-1 TGCAGTGCTAGTATCGGGCAGGCGCAAGAGACCCAGTACTTC CSASIGQAQETQYF
. TRBD1 17 TRBJ1-5 TRBV5-1 TGCGCCAGCAGCTTGGGACCGACAGGGTCGGGCAATCAGCCCCAGCATTTT CASSLGPTGSGNQPQHF
. . 17 TRBJ2-7 TRBV18 TGTGCCAGCTCCCTACGAACTTTGGGGGGAATCCCTGACGAGCAGTACTTC CASSLRTLGGIPDEQYF
. . 13 TRBJ1-5 TRBV28 TGTGCCAGCAGTTTATTGGATGACCGGCCCCAGCATTTT CASSLLDDRPQHF
. . 11 TRBJ2-7 TRBV13 TGTGCCAGCAGCTTGAGGGGAGAGCAGTACTTC CASSLRGEQYF
. TRBD2 14 TRBJ2-3 TRBV7-9 TGTGCCAGCAGCACTAGCGTCTCCACAGATACGCAGTATTTT CASSTSVSTDTQYF
. . 14 TRBJ2-1 TRBV7-9 TGTGCCAGCAGCTTGTCCCACTCGCGGGATGAGCAGTTCTTC CASSLSHSRDEQFF
. . 16 TRBJ1-1 TRBV14 TGTGCCAGCAGCCAAGAGGTACAGGTAGAAAACACTGAAGCTTTCTTT CASSQEVQVENTEAFF
. . 15 TRBJ2-5 TRBV6-2/TRBV6-3 TGTGCCAGCAGTTCTACGAGGGGGACCCAAGAGACCCAGTACTTC CASSSTRGTQETQYF
. TRBD2 16 TRBJ2-1 TRBV28 TGTGCCAGCAGACCTCGGACTAGCGGGAGGCGAGATGAGCAGTTCTTC CASRPRTSGRRDEQFF
. TRBD1 16 TRBJ2-1 TRBV7-3 TGTGCCAGCAGCTTAGTAGGACAGGGACCCTACAATGAGCAGTTCTTC CASSLVGQGPYNEQFF
. TRBD2 18 TRBJ2-1 TRBV27 TGTGCCAGCAGCCGTCCCGGGACTAGCGGAACCCACCGCGATGAGCAGTTCTTC CASSRPGTSGTHRDEQFF
. . 17 TRBJ2-3 TRBV15 TGTGCCACCAGCCGCGCCACCGGGCGGTATAGCACAGATACGCAGTATTTT CATSRATGRYSTDTQYF
. TRBD2 15 TRBJ2-1 TRBV7-9 TGTGCCAGCAGAGGGACTAGCGGAACTTACAATGAGCAGTTCTTC CASRGTSGTYNEQFF
. . 15 TRBJ1-5 TRBV18 TGTGCCAGCTCACCACCAAACGGCGTCAATCAGCCCCAGCATTTT CASSPPNGVNQPQHF
. TRBD1 11 TRBJ2-4 TRBV19 TGTGCCAGTACTAAACAGGGGATTCAGTACTTC CASTKQGIQYF
. . 14 TRBJ2-2 TRBV29-1 TGCAGCGTTGAGTCAGAGGAACCCACCGGGGAGCTGTTTTTT CSVESEEPTGELFF
. . 15 TRBJ2-7 TRBV7-6 TGTGCCAGCAGCTTATCATCGGGACACTTCTACGAGCAGTACTTC CASSLSSGHFYEQYF
. TRBD1 14 TRBJ2-7 TRBV5-1 TGCGCCAGCAGCTTGGATGGACAGGGATACGAGCAGTACTTC CASSLDGQGYEQYF
. . 14 TRBJ1-3 TRBV28 TGTGCCAGCAGTTTTTTCGGCTCTGGAAACACCATATATTTT CASSFFGSGNTIYF
. . 19 TRBJ2-2 TRBV6-2/TRBV6-3 TGTGCCAGCAGTTACTGGGGACTTTGGCTGGAGGGGAACACCGGGGAGCTGTTTTTT CASSYWGLWLEGNTGELFF
. . 14 TRBJ1-2 TRBV27 TGTGCCAGCAGTTTATCCCCGGACCATTATGGCTACACCTTC CASSLSPDHYGYTF
few TRBD1 11 TRBJ1-2 TRBV15 TGTGCCACCGGGACAGGGGATGGCTACACCTTC CATGTGDGYTF
. . 13 TRBJ2-3 TRBV7-8 TGTGCCAGCAGCTCGATCGCAGCAGATACGCAGTATTTT CASSSIAADTQYF
. . 13 TRBJ1-2 TRBV2 TGTGCCAGCAGTTTCGGACAACGCTATGGCTACACCTTC CASSFGQRYGYTF
. . 14 TRBJ1-4 TRBV5-8 TGTGCCAGCAGCCCAGGGATCATTAGTGAAAAACTGTTTTTT CASSPGIISEKLFF
. . 14 TRBJ1-5 TRBV7-3 TGTGCCAGCACGCAGAGAATTGTCAATCAGCCCCAGCATTTT CASTQRIVNQPQHF
. . 14 TRBJ2-5 TRBV5-6 TGTGCCAGCAGCTTGGGGACTGGGGCGGCCCCCCAGTACTTC CASSLGTGAAPQYF
. TRBD2 18 TRBJ2-2 TRBV9 TGTGCCAGCAGCGTAGGGTCTAGCGGGAGGTTCGGTGCCGGGGAGCTGTTTTTT CASSVGSSGRFGAGELFF
. . 17 TRBJ1-3 TRBV6-2/TRBV6-3 TGTGCCAGCAGCCCTATCACAGGCTCCACCTCTGGAAACACCATATATTTT CASSPITGSTSGNTIYF
. . 13 TRBJ1-3 TRBV28 TGTGCCAGCAGTTTCGAAGGTAGAAACACCATATATTTT CASSFEGRNTIYF
. . 15 TRBJ1-5 TRBV7-2 TGTGCCAGCAGCTTGGGGAGTTATAGCAATCAGCCCCAGCATTTT CASSLGSYSNQPQHF
. . 15 TRBJ2-7 TRBV28 TGTGCCAGCAGTCATATCCGGGACCCGGCCTACGAGCAGTACTTC CASSHIRDPAYEQYF
. . 11 TRBJ2-7 TRBV20-1 TGCAGTGCTGCAAGGGGTCGCGAGCAGTACTTC CSAARGREQYF
. . 15 TRBJ2-1 TRBV19 TGTGCCAGTAGGGACTCCGGAATCGGTGTCGATGAGCAGTTCTTC CASRDSGIGVDEQFF
once . 16 TRBJ2-2 TRBV28 TGTGCCAGCAGTTTTCGGACCAGGGTATACACCGGGGAGCTGTTTTTT CASSFRTRVYTGELFF
once TRBD2 15 TRBJ2-2 TRBV19 TGTGCCAGTAGTATATTTAGCGGGAGGCACGGGGAGCTGTTTTTT CASSIFSGRHGELFF